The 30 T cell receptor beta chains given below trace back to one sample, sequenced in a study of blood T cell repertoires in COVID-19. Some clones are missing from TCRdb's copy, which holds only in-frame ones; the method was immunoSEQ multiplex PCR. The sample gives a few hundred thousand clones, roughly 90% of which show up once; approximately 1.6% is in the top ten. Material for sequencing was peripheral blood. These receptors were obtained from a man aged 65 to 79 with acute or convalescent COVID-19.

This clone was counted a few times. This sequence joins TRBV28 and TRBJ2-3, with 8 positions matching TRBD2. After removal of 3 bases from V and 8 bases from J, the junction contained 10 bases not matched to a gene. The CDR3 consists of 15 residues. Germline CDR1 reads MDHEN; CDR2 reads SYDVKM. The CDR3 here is CASSFQDPAGGTQYF. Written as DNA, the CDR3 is TGTGCCAGCAGTTTTCAGGACCCCGCGGGGGGTACGCAGTATTTT.

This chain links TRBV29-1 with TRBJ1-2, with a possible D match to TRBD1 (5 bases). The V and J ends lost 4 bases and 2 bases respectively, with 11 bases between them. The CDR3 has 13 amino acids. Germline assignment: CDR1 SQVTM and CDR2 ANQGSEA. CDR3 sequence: CSVGRDLNYGYTF. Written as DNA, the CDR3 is TGCAGCGTTGGGCGGGACCTAAACTATGGCTACACCTTC.

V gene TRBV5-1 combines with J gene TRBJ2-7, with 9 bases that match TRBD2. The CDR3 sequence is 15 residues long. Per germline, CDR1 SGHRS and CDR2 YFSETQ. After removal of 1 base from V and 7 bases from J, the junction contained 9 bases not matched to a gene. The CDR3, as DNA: TGCGCCAGCAGCTTGACTAGCGGGTCGCTTGGGGAGCAGTACTTC. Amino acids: CASSLTSGSLGEQYF.

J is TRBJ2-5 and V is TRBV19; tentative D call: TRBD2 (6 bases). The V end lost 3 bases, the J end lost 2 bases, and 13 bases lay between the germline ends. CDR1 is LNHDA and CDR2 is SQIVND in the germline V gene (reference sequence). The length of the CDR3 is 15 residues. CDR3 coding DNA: TGTGCCAGTAGTATTGGGGGGAATAGACAAGAGACCCAGTACTTC. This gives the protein CASSIGGNRQETQYF.

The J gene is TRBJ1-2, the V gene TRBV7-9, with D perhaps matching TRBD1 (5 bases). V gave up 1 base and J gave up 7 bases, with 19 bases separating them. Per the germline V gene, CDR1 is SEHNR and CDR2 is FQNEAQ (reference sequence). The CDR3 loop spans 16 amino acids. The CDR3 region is CASSLGKGWGSAGYTF. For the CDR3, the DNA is TGTGCCAGCAGCTTAGGAAAGGGGTGGGGTTCTGCTGGCTACACCTTC.

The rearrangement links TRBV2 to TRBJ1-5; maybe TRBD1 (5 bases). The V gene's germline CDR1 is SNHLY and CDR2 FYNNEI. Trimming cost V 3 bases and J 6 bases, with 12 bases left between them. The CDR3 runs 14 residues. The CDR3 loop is CASSESMGGQPQHF. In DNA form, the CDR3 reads TGTGCCAGCAGTGAGTCGATGGGGGGTCAGCCCCAGCATTTT.

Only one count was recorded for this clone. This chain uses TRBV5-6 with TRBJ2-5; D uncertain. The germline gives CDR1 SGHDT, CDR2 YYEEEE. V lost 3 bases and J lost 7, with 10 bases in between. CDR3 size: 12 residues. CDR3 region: CASSSELGTQYF. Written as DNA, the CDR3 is TGTGCCAGCAGCTCCGAACTCGGGACCCAGTACTTC.

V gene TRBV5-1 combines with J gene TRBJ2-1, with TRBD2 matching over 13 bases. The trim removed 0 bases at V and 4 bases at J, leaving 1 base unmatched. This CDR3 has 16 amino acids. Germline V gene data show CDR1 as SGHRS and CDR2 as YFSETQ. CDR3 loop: CASSLVGLAGYNEQFF. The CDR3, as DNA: TGCGCCAGCAGCTTGGTGGGACTAGCGGGATACAATGAGCAGTTCTTC.

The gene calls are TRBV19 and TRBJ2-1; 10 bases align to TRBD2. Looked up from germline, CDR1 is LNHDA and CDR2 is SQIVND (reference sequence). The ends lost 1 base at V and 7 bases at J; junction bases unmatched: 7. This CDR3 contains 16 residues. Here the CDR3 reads CASSIVASGSLNEQFF. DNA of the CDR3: TGTGCCAGTAGTATAGTAGCTAGCGGGAGTTTGAATGAGCAGTTCTTC. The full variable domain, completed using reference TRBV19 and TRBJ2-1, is DGGITQSPKYLFRKEGQNVTLSCEQNLNHDAMYWYRQDPGQGLRLIYYSQIVNDFQKGDIAEGYSVSREKKESFPLTVTSAQKNPTAFYLCASSIVASGSLNEQFFGPGTRLTVL.

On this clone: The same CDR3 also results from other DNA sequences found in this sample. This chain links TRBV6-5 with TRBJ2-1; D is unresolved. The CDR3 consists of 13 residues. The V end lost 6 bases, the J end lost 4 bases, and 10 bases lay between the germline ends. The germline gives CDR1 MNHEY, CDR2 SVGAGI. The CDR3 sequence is CASRTDSYNEQFF. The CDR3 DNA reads TGTGCCAGCAGAACCGACTCTTACAATGAGCAGTTCTTC.

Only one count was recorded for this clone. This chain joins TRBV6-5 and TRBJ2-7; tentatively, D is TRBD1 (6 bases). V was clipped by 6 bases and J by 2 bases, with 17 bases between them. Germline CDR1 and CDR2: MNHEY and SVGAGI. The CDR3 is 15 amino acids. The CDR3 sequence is CASRGHQEWAYEQYF. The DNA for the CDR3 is TGTGCCAGCAGGGGACATCAGGAGTGGGCCTACGAGCAGTACTTC.

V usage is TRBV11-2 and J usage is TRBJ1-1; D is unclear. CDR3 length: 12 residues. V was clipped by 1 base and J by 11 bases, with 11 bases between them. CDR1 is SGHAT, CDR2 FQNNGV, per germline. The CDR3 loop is CASSLGSSSAFF. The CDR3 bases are TGTGCCAGCAGCTTAGGGAGCAGCTCGGCTTTCTTT. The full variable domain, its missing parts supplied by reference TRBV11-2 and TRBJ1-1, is EAGVAQSPRYKIIEKRQSVAFWCNPISGHATLYWYQQILGQGPKLLIQFQNNGVVDDSQLPKDRFSAERLKGVDSTLKIQPAKLEDSAVYLCASSLGSSSAFFGQGTRLTVV.

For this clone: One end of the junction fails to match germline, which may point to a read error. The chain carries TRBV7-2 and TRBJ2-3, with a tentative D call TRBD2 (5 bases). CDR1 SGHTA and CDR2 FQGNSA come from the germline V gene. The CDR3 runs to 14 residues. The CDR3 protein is CASSWPGTTHTQYF. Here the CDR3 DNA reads TGTGCCAGCAGCTGGCCGGGAACCACACATACGCAGTATTTT.

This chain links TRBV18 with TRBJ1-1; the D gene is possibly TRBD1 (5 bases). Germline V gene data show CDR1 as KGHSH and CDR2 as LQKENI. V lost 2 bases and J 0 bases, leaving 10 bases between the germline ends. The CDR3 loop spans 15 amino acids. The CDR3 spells CASSPGADMNTEAFF. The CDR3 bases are TGTGCCAGCTCACCAGGGGCGGACATGAACACTGAAGCTTTCTTT.

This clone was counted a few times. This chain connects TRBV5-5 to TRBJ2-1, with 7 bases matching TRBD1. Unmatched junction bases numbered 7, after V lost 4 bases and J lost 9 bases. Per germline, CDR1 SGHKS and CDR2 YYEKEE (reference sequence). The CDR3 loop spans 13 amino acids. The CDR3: CASSRDSLGEQFF. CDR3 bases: TGTGCCAGCAGCCGGGACAGTCTCGGTGAGCAGTTCTTC.

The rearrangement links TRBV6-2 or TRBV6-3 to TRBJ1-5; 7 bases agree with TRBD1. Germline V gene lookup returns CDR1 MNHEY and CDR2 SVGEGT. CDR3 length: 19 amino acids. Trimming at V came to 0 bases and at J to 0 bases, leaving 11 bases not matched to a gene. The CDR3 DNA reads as TGTGCCAGCAGTTACTCGCAGGACAGGAGGTCGGATAGCAATCAGCCCCAGCATTTT. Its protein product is CASSYSQDRRSDSNQPQHF.

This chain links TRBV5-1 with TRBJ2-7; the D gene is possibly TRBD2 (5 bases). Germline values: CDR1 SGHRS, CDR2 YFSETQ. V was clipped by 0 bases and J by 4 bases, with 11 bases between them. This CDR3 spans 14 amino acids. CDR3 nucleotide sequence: TGCGCCAGCAGCTTGGAGCGGAGTAGGTACGAGCAGTACTTC. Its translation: CASSLERSRYEQYF.

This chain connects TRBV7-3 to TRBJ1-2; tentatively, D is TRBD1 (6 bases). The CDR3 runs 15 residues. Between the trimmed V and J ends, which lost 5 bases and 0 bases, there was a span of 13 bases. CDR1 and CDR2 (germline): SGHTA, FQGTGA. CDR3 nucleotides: TGTGCCAGCAGCCCGGGGGGCAGTTCTAACTATGGCTACACCTTC. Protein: CASSPGGSSNYGYTF.

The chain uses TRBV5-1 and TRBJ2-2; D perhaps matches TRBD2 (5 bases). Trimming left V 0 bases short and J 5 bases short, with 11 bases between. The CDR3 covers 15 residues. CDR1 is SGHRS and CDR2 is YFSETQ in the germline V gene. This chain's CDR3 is CASSLVLGETGELFF. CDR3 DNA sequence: TGCGCCAGCAGCTTGGTTCTCGGGGAGACCGGGGAGCTGTTTTTT.

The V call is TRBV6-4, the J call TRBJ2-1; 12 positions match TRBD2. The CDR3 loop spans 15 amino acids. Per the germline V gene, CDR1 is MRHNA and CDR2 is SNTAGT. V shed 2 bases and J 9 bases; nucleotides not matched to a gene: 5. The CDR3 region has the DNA TGTGCCAGCAGTGACGCGGCTAGCGGGAGGGGTGAGCAGTTCTTC. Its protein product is CASSDAASGRGEQFF.

This CDR3 reads CASSLDTPRASTDTQYF. DNA for the CDR3: TGCGCCAGCAGCTTGGATACGCCGAGGGCTAGCACAGATACGCAGTATTTT. The V and J genes are TRBV5-1 and TRBJ2-3; TRBD2 is a possible D gene (5 bases). The CDR3 spans 17 residues. Germline assignment: CDR1 SGHRS and CDR2 YFSETQ. Deletions cut 0 bases from V and 0 bases from J, with 14 bases between.

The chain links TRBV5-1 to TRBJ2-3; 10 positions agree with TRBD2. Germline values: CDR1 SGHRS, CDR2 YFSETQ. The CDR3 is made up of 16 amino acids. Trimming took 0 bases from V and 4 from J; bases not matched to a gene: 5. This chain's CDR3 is CASSLESGRGADTQYF. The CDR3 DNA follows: TGCGCCAGCAGCTTGGAAAGCGGGAGGGGCGCAGATACGCAGTATTTT.

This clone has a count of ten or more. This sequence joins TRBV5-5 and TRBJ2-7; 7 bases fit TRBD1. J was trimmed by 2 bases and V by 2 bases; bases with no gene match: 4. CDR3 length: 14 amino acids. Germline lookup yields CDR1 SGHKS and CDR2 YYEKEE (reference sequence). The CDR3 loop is CASSFRQGAYEQYF. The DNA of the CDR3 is TGTGCCAGCAGCTTTCGACAGGGCGCCTACGAGCAGTACTTC.

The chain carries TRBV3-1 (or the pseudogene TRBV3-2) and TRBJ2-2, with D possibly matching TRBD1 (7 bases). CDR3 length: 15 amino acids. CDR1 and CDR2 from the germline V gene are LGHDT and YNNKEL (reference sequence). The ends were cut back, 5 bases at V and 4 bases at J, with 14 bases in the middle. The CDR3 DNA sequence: TGTGCCAGCAGCGTCAGGGGGGCCGGCACCGGGGAGCTGTTTTTT. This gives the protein CASSVRGAGTGELFF.

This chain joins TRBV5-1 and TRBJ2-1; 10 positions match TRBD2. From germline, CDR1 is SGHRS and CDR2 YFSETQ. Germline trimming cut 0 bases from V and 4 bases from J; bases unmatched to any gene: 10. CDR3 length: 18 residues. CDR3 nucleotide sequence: TGCGCCAGCAGCTTGGCCCCATTACTAGCGGGACTTTACAATGAGCAGTTCTTC. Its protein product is CASSLAPLLAGLYNEQFF.

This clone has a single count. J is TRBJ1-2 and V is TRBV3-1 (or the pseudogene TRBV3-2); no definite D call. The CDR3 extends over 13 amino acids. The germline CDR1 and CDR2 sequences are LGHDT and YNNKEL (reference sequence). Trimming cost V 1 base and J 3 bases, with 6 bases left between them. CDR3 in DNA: TGTGCCAGCAGCCAAGCTCAGTACTATGGCTACACCTTC. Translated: CASSQAQYYGYTF.

The CDR3 is CASTPQAGSTDTQYF. CDR3 DNA sequence: TGTGCCAGCACCCCCCAGGCCGGATCCACAGATACGCAGTATTTT. V and J are TRBV9 and TRBJ2-3; D is unclear. V gave up 6 bases and J gave up 2 bases, with 16 bases separating them. The CDR3 spans 15 residues. CDR1 SGDLS and CDR2 YYNGEE come from the germline V gene.

In DNA form, the CDR3 reads TGTGCCAGCAGTTACACAGGGTACCAAGAGACCCAGTACTTC. It codes for CASSYTGYQETQYF. This chain uses TRBV6-2 or TRBV6-3 with TRBJ2-5; D perhaps matches TRBD1 (6 bases). CDR1 is MNHEY, CDR2 SVGEGT, per germline. This CDR3 spans 14 amino acids. The V gene lost 2 bases and the J gene lost 0 bases, with 7 bases spanning the gap.

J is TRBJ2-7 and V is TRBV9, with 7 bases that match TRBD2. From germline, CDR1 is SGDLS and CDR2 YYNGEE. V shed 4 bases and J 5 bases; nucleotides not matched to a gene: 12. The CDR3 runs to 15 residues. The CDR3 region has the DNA TGTGCCAGCAGCTCAACCGGGAGGTTCTGGGACGAGCAGTACTTC. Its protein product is CASSSTGRFWDEQYF.

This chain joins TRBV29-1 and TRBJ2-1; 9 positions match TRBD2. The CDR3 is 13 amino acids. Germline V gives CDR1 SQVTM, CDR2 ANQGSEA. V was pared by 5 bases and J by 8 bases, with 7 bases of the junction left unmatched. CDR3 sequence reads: CSVRPTSGYEQFF. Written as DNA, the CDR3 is TGCAGCGTTCGTCCGACTAGCGGCTATGAGCAGTTCTTC.